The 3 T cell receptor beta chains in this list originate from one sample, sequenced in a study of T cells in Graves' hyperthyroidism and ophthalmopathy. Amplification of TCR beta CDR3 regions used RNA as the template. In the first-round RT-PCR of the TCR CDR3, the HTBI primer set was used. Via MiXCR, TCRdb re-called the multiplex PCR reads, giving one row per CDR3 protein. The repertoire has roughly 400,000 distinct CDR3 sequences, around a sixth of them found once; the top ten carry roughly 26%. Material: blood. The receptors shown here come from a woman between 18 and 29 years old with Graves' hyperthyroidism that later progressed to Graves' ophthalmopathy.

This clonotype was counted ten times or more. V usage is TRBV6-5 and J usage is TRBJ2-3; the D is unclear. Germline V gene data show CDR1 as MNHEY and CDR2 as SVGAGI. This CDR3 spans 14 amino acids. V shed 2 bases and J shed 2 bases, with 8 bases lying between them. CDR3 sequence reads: CASSYGRPTDTQYF. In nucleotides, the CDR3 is TGTGCCAGCAGTTACGGGCGGCCCACAGATACGCAGTATTTT.

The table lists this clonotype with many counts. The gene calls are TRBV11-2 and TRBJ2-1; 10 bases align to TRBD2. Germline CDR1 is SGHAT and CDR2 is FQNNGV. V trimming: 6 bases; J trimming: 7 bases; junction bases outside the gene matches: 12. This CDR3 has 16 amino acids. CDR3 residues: CASRPRALAGENEQFF. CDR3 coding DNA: TGTGCCAGCAGGCCGAGAGCTCTAGCGGGAGAGAATGAGCAGTTCTTC.

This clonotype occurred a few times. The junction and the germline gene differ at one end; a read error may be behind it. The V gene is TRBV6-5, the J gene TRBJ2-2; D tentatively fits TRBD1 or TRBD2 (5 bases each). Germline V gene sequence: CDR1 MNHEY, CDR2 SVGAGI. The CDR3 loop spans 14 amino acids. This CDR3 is CASSLGRNSGELFF. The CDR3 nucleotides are TGTGCCAGCAGTTTGGGACGGAACAGCGGGGAGCTGTTTTTT.